A selection of T cell receptor beta chains follows, all from one sample in a study of human versus mouse CDR3 diversity and MHC coevolution. Generated by immunoSEQ multiplex PCR, the TCRdb table keeps only in-frame clones and is missing some. Found here are 55,000 to 65,000 clones, 94% of them singletons; the top ten hold approximately 20%. Input material: naive CD4+ T cells from blood. The receptor source for this set is a person between 55 and 70 years old in good health. Each CDR3 is given with its conserved first and last residue. D genes are given only for firm matches. Clone sizes are given selectively: once, few, many, or a class where the clone is expanded.

CDR3 length: 15; clone size: NA; D gene: TRBD1; V gene: TRBV7-3; J gene: TRBJ2-5; CDR3 DNA: TGTGCCAGCAGCGTCTCCGGGACAGGGAGAGAGACCCAGTACTTC; CDR3 protein: CASSVSGTGRETQYF
CDR3 length: 16; clone size: NA; D gene: TRBD1; V gene: TRBV19; J gene: TRBJ1-1; CDR3 DNA: TGTGCCAGTAGTATAGTTGAGGGGGCTATGAACACTGAAGCTTTCTTT; CDR3 protein: CASSIVEGAMNTEAFF
CDR3 length: 14; clone size: few; D gene: TRBD2; V gene: TRBV10-3; J gene: TRBJ2-1; CDR3 DNA: TGTGCCATCAGTGCCGGGACTAGCTTCAATGAGCAGTTCTTC; CDR3 protein: CAISAGTSFNEQFF
CDR3 length: 13; clone size: once; D gene: NA; V gene: TRBV5-5; J gene: TRBJ2-5; CDR3 DNA: TGTGCCAGCAGCCGCGCACCCCAAGAGACCCAGTACTTC; CDR3 protein: CASSRAPQETQYF
CDR3 length: 16; clone size: NA; D gene: TRBD2; V gene: TRBV14; J gene: TRBJ2-3; CDR3 DNA: TGTGCCAGCAGCCAATTACTAGCGGGAGTCACAGATACGCAGTATTTT; CDR3 protein: CASSQLLAGVTDTQYF
CDR3 length: 13; clone size: NA; D gene: NA; V gene: TRBV19; J gene: TRBJ1-1; CDR3 DNA: TGTGCCAGTAGTAAGGACAAGAACACTGAAGCTTTCTTT; CDR3 protein: CASSKDKNTEAFF
CDR3 length: 15; clone size: NA; D gene: TRBD2; V gene: TRBV5-6; J gene: TRBJ2-3; CDR3 DNA: TGTGCCAGCAGCCCCGGGACTACCAGCACAGATACGCAGTATTTT; CDR3 protein: CASSPGTTSTDTQYF
CDR3 length: 17; clone size: NA; D gene: TRBD2; V gene: TRBV5-4; J gene: TRBJ2-1; CDR3 DNA: TGTGCCAGCAGCTTGGAATACGGCGGGAGCTCCTACAATGAGCAGTTCTTC; CDR3 protein: CASSLEYGGSSYNEQFF
CDR3 length: 14; clone size: once; D gene: TRBD1; V gene: TRBV19; J gene: TRBJ1-1; CDR3 DNA: TGTGCCAGTAGTATTAACAGGGGAGGCACTGAAGCTTTCTTT; CDR3 protein: CASSINRGGTEAFF
CDR3 length: 15; clone size: NA; D gene: TRBD1; V gene: TRBV25-1; J gene: TRBJ1-2; CDR3 DNA: TGTGCCAGCAGTGATGGGACAGGGCCCTTTTATGGCTACACCTTC; CDR3 protein: CASSDGTGPFYGYTF
CDR3 length: 13; clone size: NA; D gene: TRBD2; V gene: TRBV9; J gene: TRBJ2-7; CDR3 DNA: TGTGCCAGCAGCAGACTAGCGGCGGGGGAGCAGTACTTC; CDR3 protein: CASSRLAAGEQYF
CDR3 length: 14; clone size: NA; D gene: TRBD2; V gene: TRBV7-9; J gene: TRBJ2-3; CDR3 DNA: TGTGCCAGCAGCTTCGGACTAGAGGCAGATACGCAGTATTTT; CDR3 protein: CASSFGLEADTQYF
CDR3 length: 15; clone size: NA; D gene: NA; V gene: TRBV6-1; J gene: TRBJ2-5; CDR3 DNA: TGTGCCAGCACTCTTGCAACAGGAATTGAAGAGACCCAGTACTTC; CDR3 protein: CASTLATGIEETQYF
CDR3 length: 16; clone size: NA; D gene: NA; V gene: TRBV12-5; J gene: TRBJ1-1; CDR3 DNA: TGTGCTAGTGGTCAGCAGACCGGGACGGGAGGGACTGAAGCTTTCTTT; CDR3 protein: CASGQQTGTGGTEAFF
CDR3 length: 14; clone size: NA; D gene: NA; V gene: TRBV5-1; J gene: TRBJ1-6; CDR3 DNA: TGCGCCAGCAGCTTGCCGGACAGCGGTTCACCCCTCCACTTT; CDR3 protein: CASSLPDSGSPLHF
CDR3 length: 14; clone size: NA; D gene: NA; V gene: TRBV7-2; J gene: TRBJ2-1; CDR3 DNA: TGTGCCAGCAGCTTATCCCCGAGCTTCAATGAGCAGTTCTTC; CDR3 protein: CASSLSPSFNEQFF
CDR3 length: 16; clone size: NA; D gene: NA; V gene: TRBV4-2; J gene: TRBJ1-3; CDR3 DNA: TGTGCCAGCAGCCAAGGTGAGGCGGCCTCTGGAAACACCATATATTTT; CDR3 protein: CASSQGEAASGNTIYF
CDR3 length: 15; clone size: few; D gene: TRBD1; V gene: TRBV19; J gene: TRBJ2-7; CDR3 DNA: TGTGCCAGTAGTATATCGGCAGGGGGCTCGGGGGAGCAGTACTTC; CDR3 protein: CASSISAGGSGEQYF
CDR3 length: 14; clone size: NA; D gene: NA; V gene: TRBV5-1; J gene: TRBJ2-5; CDR3 DNA: TGCGCCAGCAGCTTGCCGGGGGGCGGGGAGACCCAGTACTTC; CDR3 protein: CASSLPGGGETQYF
CDR3 length: 14; clone size: NA; D gene: NA; V gene: TRBV7-9; J gene: TRBJ1-4; CDR3 DNA: TGTGCCAGCAGCTTTGCCGGACAGAGAGTAAAACTGTTTTTT; CDR3 protein: CASSFAGQRVKLFF
CDR3 length: 15; clone size: NA; D gene: TRBD2; V gene: TRBV4-2; J gene: TRBJ2-1; CDR3 DNA: TGTGCCAGCAGTTCTGGGACTAGCGGGGACAATGAGCAGTTCTTC; CDR3 protein: CASSSGTSGDNEQFF
CDR3 length: 15; clone size: NA; D gene: TRBD1; V gene: TRBV5-4; J gene: TRBJ2-5; CDR3 DNA: TGTGCCAGCAGCTCCCCCCAAACAGGGGGAGAGACCCAGTACTTC; CDR3 protein: CASSSPQTGGETQYF
CDR3 length: 14; clone size: NA; D gene: NA; V gene: TRBV6-1; J gene: TRBJ1-5; CDR3 DNA: TGTGCCAGCAGGACAGGAGATAGCAATCAGCCCCAGCATTTT; CDR3 protein: CASRTGDSNQPQHF
CDR3 length: 14; clone size: NA; D gene: TRBD1; V gene: TRBV5-1; J gene: TRBJ1-1; CDR3 DNA: TGCGCCAGCAGCCAATCCCAGAACAGGGGTGAAGCTTTCTTT; CDR3 protein: CASSQSQNRGEAFF
CDR3 length: 15; clone size: once; D gene: TRBD2; V gene: TRBV30; J gene: TRBJ2-1; CDR3 DNA: TGTGCCTGGAGTTTCAGCGGGAGGGCCTTCAATGAGCAGTTCTTC; CDR3 protein: CAWSFSGRAFNEQFF
CDR3 length: 14; clone size: NA; D gene: TRBD2; V gene: TRBV6-1; J gene: TRBJ2-3; CDR3 DNA: TGTGCCAGCAGTGGCGGGAGCGACTCAGATACGCAGTATTTT; CDR3 protein: CASSGGSDSDTQYF
CDR3 length: 14; clone size: NA; D gene: NA; V gene: TRBV5-1; J gene: TRBJ1-4; CDR3 DNA: TGCGCCAGCAACCTACAGGGCGATAATGAAAAACTGTTTTTT; CDR3 protein: CASNLQGDNEKLFF